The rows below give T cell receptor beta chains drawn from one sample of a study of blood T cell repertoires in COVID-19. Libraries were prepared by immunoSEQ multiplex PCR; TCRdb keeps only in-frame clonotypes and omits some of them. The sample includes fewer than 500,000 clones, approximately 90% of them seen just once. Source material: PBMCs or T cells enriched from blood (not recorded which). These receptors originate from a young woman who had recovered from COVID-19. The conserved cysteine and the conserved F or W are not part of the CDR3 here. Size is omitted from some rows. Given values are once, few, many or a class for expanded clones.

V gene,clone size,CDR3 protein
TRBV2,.,ASSEFRVDEKLF
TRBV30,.,APSRNSGGALTDGTQY
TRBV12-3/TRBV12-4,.,ASSPGGGYGYT
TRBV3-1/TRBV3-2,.,ASSHPGNTIY
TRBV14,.,ASSPRDRAYDEQF
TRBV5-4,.,ASSLASGGQETQY
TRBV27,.,ATGAVQPAQGGQF
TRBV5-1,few,ASSLQTGGTYEQY
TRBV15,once,ATSVRRGSSGNTIY
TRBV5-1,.,ASSLWLRGHTEAF
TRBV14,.,ASSPTGRNRIGEQF
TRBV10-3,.,AIRGTPDEGYT
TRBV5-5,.,ASSPFGTGLNSNQPQH
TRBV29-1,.,SAGHSTDTQY
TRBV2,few,ASSVIPTGYGYT
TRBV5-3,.,ARNRGKSNQPQH
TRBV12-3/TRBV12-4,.,ASSLTGYEQY
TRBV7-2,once,ASSPTTGGGYT
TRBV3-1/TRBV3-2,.,ASSPLEAFNYGYT
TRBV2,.,ASSYIGGSTDTQY
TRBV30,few,AFGTGGGQPQH
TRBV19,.,ASSDRGRTEAF
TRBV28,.,ASSSPLAGGRETQY
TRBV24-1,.,ATSDPRYRAQETQY
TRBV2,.,ASSAGTGGAGRY
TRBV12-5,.,ASGLVEGEQF
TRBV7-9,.,ASSLFDWGPSVNEQF
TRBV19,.,ASTTRGSPSTDTQY
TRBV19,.,ASSPRSGDRPSGNTIY
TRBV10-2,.,ASSRTGGPNEQF
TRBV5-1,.,ASSLTGGSRSTDTQY
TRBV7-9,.,ASSLMVTGNTEAF
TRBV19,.,ASSTFETGEPQQPQH
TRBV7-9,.,ASSAQGATNEKLF
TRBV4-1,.,ASSQIDSTVNTEAF
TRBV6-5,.,ASSYSPLDRGYT
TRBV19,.,ASSITGQGGELF
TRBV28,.,ASTPGHSYGYT
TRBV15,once,ATSTGLSNEQF
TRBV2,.,ASRIRVLQETQY
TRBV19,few,ASRPTGGEAYEQY
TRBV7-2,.,ASKLQGENTEAF
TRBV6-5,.,ASSPSVGGQPQH
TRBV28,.,ASSLGRDRNEKLF
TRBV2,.,ASSVYGQGTEAF
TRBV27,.,ASRRFGEQF
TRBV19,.,ASSILETQQPQH
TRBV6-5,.,ASSYLSYSPLH
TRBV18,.,ASSPAQLMNTEAF
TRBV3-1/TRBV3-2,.,ASSLQGSETQY
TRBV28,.,ASISSNTEAF
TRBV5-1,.,ASQEGFEQY
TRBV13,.,ASSLLGEGSYNEQF